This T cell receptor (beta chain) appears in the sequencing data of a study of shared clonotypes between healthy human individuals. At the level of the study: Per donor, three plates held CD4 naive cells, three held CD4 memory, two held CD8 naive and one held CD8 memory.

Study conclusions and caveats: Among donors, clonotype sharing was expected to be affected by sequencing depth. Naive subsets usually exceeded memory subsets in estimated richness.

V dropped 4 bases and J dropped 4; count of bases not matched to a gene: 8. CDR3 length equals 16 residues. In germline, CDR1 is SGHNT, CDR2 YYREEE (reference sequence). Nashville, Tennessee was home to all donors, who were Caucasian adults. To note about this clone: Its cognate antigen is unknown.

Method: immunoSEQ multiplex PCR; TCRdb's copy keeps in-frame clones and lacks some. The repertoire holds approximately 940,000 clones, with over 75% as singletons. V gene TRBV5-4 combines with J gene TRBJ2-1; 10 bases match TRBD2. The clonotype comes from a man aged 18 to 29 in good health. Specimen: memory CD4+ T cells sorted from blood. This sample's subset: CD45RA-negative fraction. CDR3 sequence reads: CASSDASGSGYNEQFF. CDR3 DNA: TGTGCCAGCAGCGATGCTAGCGGGAGCGGGTACAATGAGCAGTTCTTC.